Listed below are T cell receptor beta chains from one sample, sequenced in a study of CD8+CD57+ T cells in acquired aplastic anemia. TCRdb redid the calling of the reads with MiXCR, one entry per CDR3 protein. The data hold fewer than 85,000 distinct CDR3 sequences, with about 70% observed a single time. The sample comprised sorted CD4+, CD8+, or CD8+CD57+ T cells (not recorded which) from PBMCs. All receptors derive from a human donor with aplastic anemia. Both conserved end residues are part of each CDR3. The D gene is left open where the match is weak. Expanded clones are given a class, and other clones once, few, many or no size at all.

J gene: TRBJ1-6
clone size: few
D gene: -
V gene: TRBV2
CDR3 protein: CASLRASGNYNSPLHF
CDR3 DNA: TGTGCCAGCCTGAGAGCCAGTGGGAATTATAATTCACCCCTCCACTTT

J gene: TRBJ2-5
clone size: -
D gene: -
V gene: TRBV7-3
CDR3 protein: CASSLTYGREETQYF
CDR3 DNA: TGTGCCAGCAGCTTAACGTATGGCAGGGAAGAGACCCAGTACTTC

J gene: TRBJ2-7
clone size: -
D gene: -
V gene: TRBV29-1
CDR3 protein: CSVAGGGSSYEQYF
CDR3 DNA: TGCAGCGTTGCGGGGGGCGGTAGCTCCTACGAGCAGTACTTC

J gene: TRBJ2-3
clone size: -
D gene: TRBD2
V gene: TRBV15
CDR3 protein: CATSRGGRRTDTQYF
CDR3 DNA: TGTGCCACCAGCAGAGGCGGGAGGAGGACAGATACGCAGTATTTT

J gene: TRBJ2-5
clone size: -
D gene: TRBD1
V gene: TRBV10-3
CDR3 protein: CAISRGDRGPETQYF
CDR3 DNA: TGTGCCATCAGTAGGGGGGACAGGGGACCAGAGACCCAGTACTTC

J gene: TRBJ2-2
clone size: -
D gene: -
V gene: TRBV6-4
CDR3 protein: CASSDSAGSTGELFF
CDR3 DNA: TGTGCCAGCAGTGACTCCGCAGGGTCCACCGGGGAGCTGTTTTTT

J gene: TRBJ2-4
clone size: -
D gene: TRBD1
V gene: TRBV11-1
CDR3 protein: CASSPGQGAAGDIQYF
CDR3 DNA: TGTGCCAGCAGCCCAGGACAGGGGGCTGCTGGTGACATTCAGTACTTC

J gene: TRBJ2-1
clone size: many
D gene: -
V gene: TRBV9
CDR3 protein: CASSVGSSGLDNEQFF
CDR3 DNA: TGTGCCAGCAGCGTAGGGTCGAGCGGGCTCGACAATGAGCAGTTCTTC

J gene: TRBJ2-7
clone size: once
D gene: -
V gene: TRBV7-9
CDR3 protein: CASSLPENYEQYF
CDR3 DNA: TGTGCCAGCAGCTTACCAGAGAACTACGAGCAGTACTTC

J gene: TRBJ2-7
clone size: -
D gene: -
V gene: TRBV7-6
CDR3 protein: CASSPGRNYEQYF
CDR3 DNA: TGTGCCAGCAGCCCCGGCAGGAACTACGAGCAGTACTTC

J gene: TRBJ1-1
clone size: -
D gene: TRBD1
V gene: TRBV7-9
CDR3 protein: CASSLGQGGEAFF
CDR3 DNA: TGTGCCAGCAGCTTAGGACAGGGAGGGGAAGCTTTCTTT

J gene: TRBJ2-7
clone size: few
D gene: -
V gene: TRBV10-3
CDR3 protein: CAISEGGSEQYF
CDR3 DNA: TGTGCCATCAGTGAGGGGGGGAGCGAGCAGTACTTC

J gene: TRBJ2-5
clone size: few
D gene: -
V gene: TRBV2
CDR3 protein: CASSNRQRETQYF
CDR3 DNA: TGTGCCAGCAGCAACCGACAGCGCGAGACCCAGTACTTC

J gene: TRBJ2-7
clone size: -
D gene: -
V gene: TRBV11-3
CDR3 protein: CASSPGGPYYEQYF
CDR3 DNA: TGTGCCAGCAGCCCCGGGGGGCCGTACTACGAGCAGTACTTC

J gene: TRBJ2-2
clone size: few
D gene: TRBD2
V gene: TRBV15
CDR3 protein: CATSRVLAGNTGELFF
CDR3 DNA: TGTGCCACCAGCAGAGTGCTAGCGGGAAACACCGGGGAGCTGTTTTTT

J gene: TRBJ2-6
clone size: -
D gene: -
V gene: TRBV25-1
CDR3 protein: CASSALHRTVGANVLTF
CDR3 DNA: TGTGCCAGCAGTGCCCTGCACAGGACGGTGGGGGCCAACGTCCTGACTTTC

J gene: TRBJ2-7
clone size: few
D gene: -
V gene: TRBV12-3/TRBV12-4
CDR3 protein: CASSLGGHYEQYF
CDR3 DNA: TGTGCCAGCAGTTTAGGAGGACACTACGAGCAGTACTTC

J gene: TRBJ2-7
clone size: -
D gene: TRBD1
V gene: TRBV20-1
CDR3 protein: CSARDGDRGYEQYF
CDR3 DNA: TGCAGTGCTAGAGATGGGGACAGGGGTTACGAGCAGTACTTC

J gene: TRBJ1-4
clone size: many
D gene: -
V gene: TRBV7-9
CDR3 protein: CASSFGLEKLFF
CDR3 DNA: TGTGCCAGCAGCTTTGGTCTTGAAAAACTGTTTTTT

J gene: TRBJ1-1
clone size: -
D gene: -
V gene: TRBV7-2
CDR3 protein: CASSLAQKDIYATNTEAFF
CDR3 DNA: TGTGCCAGCAGCTTAGCACAGAAGGACATCTATGCCACGAACACTGAAGCTTTCTTT

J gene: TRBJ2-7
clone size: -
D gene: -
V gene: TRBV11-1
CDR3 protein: CASSPGDMRYEQYF
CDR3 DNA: TGTGCCAGCAGCCCTGGTGATATGCGATACGAGCAGTACTTC

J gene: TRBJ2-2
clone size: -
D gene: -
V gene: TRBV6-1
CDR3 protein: CAASSNTGELFF
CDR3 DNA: TGTGCCGCGTCTTCGAACACCGGGGAGCTGTTTTTT

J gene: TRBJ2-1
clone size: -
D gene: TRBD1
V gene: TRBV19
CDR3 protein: CASSSTGGAGQFF
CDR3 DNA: TGTGCCAGTAGTAGTACAGGGGGCGCAGGGCAGTTCTTC

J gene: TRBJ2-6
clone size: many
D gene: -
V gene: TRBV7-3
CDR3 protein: CANWLGSGANVLTF
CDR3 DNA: TGTGCCAACTGGCTAGGCTCTGGGGCCAACGTCCTGACTTTC

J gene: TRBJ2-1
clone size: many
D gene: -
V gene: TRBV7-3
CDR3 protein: CASSIGSYNEQFF
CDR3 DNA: TGTGCCAGCAGCATCGGGAGTTACAATGAGCAGTTCTTC

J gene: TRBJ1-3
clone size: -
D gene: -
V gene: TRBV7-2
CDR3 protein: CASSLNSGNTIYF
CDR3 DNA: TGTGCCAGCAGCTTAAACTCTGGAAACACCATATATTTT

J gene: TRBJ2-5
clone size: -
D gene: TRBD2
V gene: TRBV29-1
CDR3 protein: CSVVRLAEETQYF
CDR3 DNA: TGCAGCGTTGTTCGCCTAGCGGAAGAGACCCAGTACTTC

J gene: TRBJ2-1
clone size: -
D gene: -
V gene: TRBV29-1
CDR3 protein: CSVEEQLTGLYNEQFF
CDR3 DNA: TGCAGCGTTGAAGAACAGCTGACAGGCCTCTACAATGAGCAGTTCTTC

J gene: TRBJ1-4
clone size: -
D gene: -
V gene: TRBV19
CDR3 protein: CASSRDPVKLFF
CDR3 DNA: TGTGCCAGTAGCCGGGATCCGGTAAAACTGTTTTTT

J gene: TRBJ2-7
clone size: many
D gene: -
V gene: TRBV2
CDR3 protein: CASSEQGYEQYF
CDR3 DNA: TGTGCCAGCAGTGAACAGGGATACGAGCAGTACTTC

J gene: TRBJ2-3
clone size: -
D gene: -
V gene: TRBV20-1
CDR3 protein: CSARVRGLSTDTQYF
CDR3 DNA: TGCAGTGCTAGAGTTCGGGGCCTAAGCACAGATACGCAGTATTTT

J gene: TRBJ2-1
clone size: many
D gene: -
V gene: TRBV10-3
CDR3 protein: CAISDTGKGPYNEQFF
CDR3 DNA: TGTGCCATCAGTGATACGGGGAAGGGGCCCTACAATGAGCAGTTCTTC

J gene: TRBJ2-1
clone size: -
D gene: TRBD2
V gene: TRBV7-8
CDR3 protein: CASSRSGGYNEQFF
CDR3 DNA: TGTGCCAGCAGCCGTAGCGGGGGGTACAATGAGCAGTTCTTC